These 3 T cell receptor beta chains originate from one sample sequenced in a study of CD8 T cells in Susac syndrome. The authors reverse transcribed 0.5 to 1 ug RNA with random hexamers. MiXCR, run by TCRdb on the immunoSEQ multiplex PCR reads, gives a single entry per CDR3 protein. The top ten hold around 0.12% of the sample, which has fewer than 150,000 distinct CDR3 sequences, about 96% seen once. The source material was CD4+ T cells from PBMCs. These TCRs come from a human donor in good health.

V and J are TRBV27 and TRBJ2-3; 7 bases align to TRBD1. Per germline, CDR1 MNHEY and CDR2 SMNVEV (reference sequence). The trim removed 5 bases at V and 0 bases at J, leaving 11 bases unmatched. This CDR3 has 17 amino acids. This chain's CDR3 is CASSLTWDRASTDTQYF. Here the CDR3 DNA reads TGTGCCAGCAGTCTCACCTGGGACAGAGCTAGCACAGATACGCAGTATTTT.

For the CDR3, the DNA is TGTGCCATTAGGAGGGTTACTGAGCAGTTCTTC. Translated: CAIRRVTEQFF. The genes are TRBV11-2 and TRBJ2-1; perhaps TRBD2 as D (6 bases). From germline, CDR1 is SGHAT and CDR2 FQNNGV. V was cut by 10 bases and J by 9 bases, with 13 bases left in between. The CDR3 has 11 amino acids.

The CDR3 DNA is TGTGCCACCAGCACCCAGACGGGGGATACGCAGTATTTT. Translated, it gives CATSTQTGDTQYF. J is TRBJ2-3 and V is TRBV15; D perhaps matches TRBD2 (5 bases). V lost 4 bases, J lost 6 bases, and 11 bases lay in between. The germline CDR1 and CDR2 sequences are LNHNV and YYDKDF (reference sequence). The CDR3 contains 13 residues.